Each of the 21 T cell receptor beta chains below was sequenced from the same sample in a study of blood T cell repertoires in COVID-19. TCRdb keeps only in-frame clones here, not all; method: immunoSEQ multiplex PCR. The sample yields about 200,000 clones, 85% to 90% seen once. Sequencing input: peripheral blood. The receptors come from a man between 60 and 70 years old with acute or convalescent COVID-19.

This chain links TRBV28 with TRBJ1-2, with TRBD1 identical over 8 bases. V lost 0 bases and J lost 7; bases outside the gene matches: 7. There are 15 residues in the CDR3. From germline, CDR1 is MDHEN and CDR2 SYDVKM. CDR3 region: CASSLWIQGEAGYTF. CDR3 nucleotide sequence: TGTGCCAGCAGTTTATGGATACAGGGGGAGGCTGGCTACACCTTC.

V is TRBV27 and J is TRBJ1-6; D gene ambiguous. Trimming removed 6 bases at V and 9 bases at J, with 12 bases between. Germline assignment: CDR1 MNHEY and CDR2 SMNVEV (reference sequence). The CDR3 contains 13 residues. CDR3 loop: CASSNIAGSPLHF. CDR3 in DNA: TGTGCCAGCAGCAATATAGCTGGTTCACCCCTCCACTTT.

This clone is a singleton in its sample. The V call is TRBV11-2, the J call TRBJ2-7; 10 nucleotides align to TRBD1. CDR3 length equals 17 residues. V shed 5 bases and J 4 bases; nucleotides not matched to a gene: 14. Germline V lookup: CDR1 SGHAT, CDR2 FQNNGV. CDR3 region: CASSLKRDRGLWYEQYF. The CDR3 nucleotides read TGTGCCAGCAGCCTTAAACGGGACAGGGGTCTTTGGTACGAGCAGTACTTC.

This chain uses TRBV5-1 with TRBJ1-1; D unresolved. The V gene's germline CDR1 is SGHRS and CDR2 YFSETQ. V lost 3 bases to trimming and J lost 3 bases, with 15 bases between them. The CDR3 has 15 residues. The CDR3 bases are TGCGCCAGCAGCTCTGGCTTATCTGCTGACACTGAAGCTTTCTTT. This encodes CASSSGLSADTEAFF.

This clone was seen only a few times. The CDR3 region has the DNA TGTGCCAGCAGCTCATCCCAGACAGGGGGGCAGCCCCAGCATTTT. Encoded protein: CASSSSQTGGQPQHF. The J gene is TRBJ1-5, the V gene TRBV6-5; 9 nucleotides line up with TRBD1. With 6 bases clipped from V and 7 bases from J, the junction kept 10 bases outside the gene matches. The CDR3 consists of 15 residues. Germline CDR1 and CDR2: MNHEY and SVGAGI.

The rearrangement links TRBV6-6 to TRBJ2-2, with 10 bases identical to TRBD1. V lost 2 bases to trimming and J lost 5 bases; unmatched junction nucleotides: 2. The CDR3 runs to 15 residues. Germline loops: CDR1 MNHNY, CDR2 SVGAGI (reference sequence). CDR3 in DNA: TGTGCCAGCAGTTACCGGGGACAGGGGACCGGGGAGCTGTTTTTT. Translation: CASSYRGQGTGELFF.

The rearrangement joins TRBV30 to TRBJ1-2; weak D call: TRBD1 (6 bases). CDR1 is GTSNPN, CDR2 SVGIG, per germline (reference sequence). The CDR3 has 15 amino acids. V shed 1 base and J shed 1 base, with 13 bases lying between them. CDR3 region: CAWSATGLGNYGYTF. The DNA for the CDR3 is TGTGCCTGGAGTGCTACAGGGTTAGGTAACTATGGCTACACCTTC.

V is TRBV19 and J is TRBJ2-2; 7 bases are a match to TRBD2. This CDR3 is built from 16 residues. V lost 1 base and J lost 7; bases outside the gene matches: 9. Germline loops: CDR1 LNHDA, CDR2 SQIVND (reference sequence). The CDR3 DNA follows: TGTGCCAGTAGTATAGTGGGAGGGATTAACGACGGGGAGCTGTTTTTT. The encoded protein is CASSIVGGINDGELFF.

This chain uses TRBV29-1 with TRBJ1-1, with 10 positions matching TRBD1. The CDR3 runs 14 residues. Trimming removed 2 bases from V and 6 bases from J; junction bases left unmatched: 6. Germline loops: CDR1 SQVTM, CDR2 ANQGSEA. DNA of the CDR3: TGCAGCGTTGAACCCCGGGGGACAGGGGCTGAAGCTTTCTTT. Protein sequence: CSVEPRGTGAEAFF. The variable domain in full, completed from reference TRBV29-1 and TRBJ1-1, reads SAVISQKPSRDICQRGTSLTIQCQVDSQVTMMFWYRQQPGQSLTLIATANQGSEATYESGFVIDKFPISRPNLTFSTLTVSNMSPEDSSIYLCSVEPRGTGAEAFFGQGTRLTVV.

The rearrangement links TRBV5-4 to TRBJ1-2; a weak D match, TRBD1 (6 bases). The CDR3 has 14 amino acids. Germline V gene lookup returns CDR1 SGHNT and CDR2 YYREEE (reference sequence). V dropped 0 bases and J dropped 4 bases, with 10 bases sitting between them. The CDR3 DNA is TGTGCCAGCAGCTTGGGCAGGGGTCCCTATGGCTACACCTTC. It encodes CASSLGRGPYGYTF.

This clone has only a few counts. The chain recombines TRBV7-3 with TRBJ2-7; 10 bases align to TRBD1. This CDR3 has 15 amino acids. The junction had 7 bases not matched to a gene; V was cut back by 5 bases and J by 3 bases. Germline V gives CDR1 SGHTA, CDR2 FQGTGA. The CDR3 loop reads CASSPRDRGRYEQYF. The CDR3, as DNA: TGTGCCAGCAGCCCTCGTGACAGGGGGCGCTACGAGCAGTACTTC. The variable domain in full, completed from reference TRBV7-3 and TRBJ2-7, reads GAGVSQTPSNKVTEKGKYVELRCDPISGHTALYWYRQSLGQGPEFLIYFQGTGAADDSGLPNDRFFAVRPEGSVSTLKIQRTERGDSAVYLCASSPRDRGRYEQYFGPGTRLTVT.

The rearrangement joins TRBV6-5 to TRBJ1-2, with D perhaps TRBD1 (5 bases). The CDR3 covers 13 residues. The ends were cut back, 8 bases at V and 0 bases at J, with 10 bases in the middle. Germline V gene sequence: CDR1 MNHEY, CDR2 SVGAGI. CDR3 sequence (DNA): TGTGCCAGCTCCGCAGGGACTAACTATGGCTACACCTTC. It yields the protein CASSAGTNYGYTF.

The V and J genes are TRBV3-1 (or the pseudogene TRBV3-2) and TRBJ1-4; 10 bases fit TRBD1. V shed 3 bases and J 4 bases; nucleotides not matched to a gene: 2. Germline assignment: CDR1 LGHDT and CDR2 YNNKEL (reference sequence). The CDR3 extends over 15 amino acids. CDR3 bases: TGTGCCAGCAGCCACCGGACAGGGGGTAATGAAAAACTGTTTTTT. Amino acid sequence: CASSHRTGGNEKLFF.

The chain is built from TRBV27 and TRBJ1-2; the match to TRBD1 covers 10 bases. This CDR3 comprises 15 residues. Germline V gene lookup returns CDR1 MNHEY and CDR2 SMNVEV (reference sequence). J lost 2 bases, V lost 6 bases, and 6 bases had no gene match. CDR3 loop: CASSPQGQGNYGYTF. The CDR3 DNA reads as TGTGCCAGCAGCCCCCAGGGACAGGGGAACTATGGCTACACCTTC.

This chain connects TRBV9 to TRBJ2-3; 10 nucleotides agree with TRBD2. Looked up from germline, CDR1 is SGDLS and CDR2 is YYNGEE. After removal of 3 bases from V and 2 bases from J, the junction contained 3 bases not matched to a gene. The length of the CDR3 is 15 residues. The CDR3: CASSALAGHTDTQYF. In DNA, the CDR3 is TGTGCCAGCAGCGCACTAGCGGGACACACAGATACGCAGTATTTT. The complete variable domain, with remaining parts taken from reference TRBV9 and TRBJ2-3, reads DSGVTQTPKHLITATGQRVTLRCSPRSGDLSVYWYQQSLDQGLQFLIQYYNGEERAKGNILERFSAQQFPDLHSELNLSSLELGDSALYFCASSALAGHTDTQYFGPGTRLTVL.

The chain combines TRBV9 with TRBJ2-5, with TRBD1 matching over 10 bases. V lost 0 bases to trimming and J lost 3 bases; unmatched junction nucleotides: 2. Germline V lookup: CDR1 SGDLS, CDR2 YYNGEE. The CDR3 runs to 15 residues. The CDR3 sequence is CASSVEGQGKETQYF. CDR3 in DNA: TGTGCCAGCAGCGTAGAGGGACAGGGGAAAGAGACCCAGTACTTC.

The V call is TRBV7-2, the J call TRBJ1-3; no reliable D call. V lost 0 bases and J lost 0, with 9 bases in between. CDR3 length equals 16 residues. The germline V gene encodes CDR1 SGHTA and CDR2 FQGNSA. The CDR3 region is CASSLAHQVSGNTIYF. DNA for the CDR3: TGTGCCAGCAGCTTAGCGCACCAGGTCTCTGGAAACACCATATATTTT.

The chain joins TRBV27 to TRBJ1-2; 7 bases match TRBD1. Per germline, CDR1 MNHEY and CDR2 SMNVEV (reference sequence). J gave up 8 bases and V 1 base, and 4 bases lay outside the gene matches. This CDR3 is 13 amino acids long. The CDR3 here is CASSLYRGGGYTF. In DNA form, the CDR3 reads TGTGCCAGCAGTTTATACAGGGGAGGCGGCTACACCTTC.

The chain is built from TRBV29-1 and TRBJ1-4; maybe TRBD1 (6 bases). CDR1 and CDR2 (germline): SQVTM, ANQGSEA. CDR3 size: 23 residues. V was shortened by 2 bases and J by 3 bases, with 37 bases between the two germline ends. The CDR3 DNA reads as TGCAGCGTTGAACCCCAACATGGGAATCAGCTAAGGCGGTACAGGGAAGCTAATGAAAAACTGTTTTTT. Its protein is CSVEPQHGNQLRRYREANEKLFF.

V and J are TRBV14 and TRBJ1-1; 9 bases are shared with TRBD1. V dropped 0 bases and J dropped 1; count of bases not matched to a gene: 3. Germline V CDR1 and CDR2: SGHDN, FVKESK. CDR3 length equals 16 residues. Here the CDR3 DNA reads TGTGCCAGCAGCCAAGATCTGGGACAGGGGAACACTGAAGCTTTCTTT. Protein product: CASSQDLGQGNTEAFF.

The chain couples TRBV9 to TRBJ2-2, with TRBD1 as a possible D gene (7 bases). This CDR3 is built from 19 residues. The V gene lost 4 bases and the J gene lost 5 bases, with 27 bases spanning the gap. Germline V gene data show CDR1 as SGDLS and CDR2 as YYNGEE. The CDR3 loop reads CASSLLGGARGGGTGELFF. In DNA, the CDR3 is TGTGCCAGCAGCTTATTAGGAGGGGCGAGAGGGGGCGGTACCGGGGAGCTGTTTTTT.